This entry concerns a single TCR beta chain. These data originate in a study of blood T cell repertoires in COVID-19. Looking at the study overall: The analysed material was cDNA or gDNA that came from T cells, B-cell-depleted T cells, or PBMCs.

V was clipped by 0 bases and J by 7 bases; unmatched bases: 8. CDR1 is SNHLY, CDR2 FYNNEI, per germline. The CDR3 has 15 residues. Methods used by the authors: Amplifying reference gene primers gave estimates of nucleated cell counts. Sequencing used immunoSEQ multiplex PCR; TCRdb keeps in-frame clones, though not all of them. For V, J and clone size, that table is used; D and trimming come from the DNA. The repertoire includes 30,000 to 50,000 clones, approximately 85% of them detected once, and about 4% sits in the top ten. V usage is TRBV2 and J usage is TRBJ2-7; 8 bases are a match to TRBD1. Source material: peripheral blood. The receptor was derived from a man aged 55 to 69 with acute or convalescent COVID-19. The DNA for the CDR3 is TGTGCCAGCAGTGAAGCGGGGGACAGGCCGCAGGAGCAGTACTTC. This gives the protein CASSEAGDRPQEQYF.